This T cell receptor (beta chain) was captured in a study of blood T cell repertoires in COVID-19 (TCRdb year 2020). Study-wide context: The collaborator samples originated in the United States, Italy and Spain and spanned the acute and convalescent phases of COVID-19. Where HLA class I and class II types were available, the types were taken from metadata supplied by the sample provider, not from assay-based typing. The prospective study material was composed of cDNA or gDNA derived from T cells, B-cell-depleted T cells, or PBMCs. The dataset comprised deeply sampled blood TCRbeta repertoires from subjects exposed to, actively infected with, or recovered from COVID-19. The sample metadata nearly always contained a de-identified subject ID, COVID-19 status, age in years and sex. A freely available public database, intended as a resource for researchers studying the immune response to SARS-CoV-2, is where the repertoires were released. The samples were drawn from two sources: the first 160 participants of the ongoing ImmuneRACE study, and 1,200 or so subjects contributed by 6 global collaborators. What the work shows at the level of the full study, not this receptor alone: The amount of clinical and demographic metadata varied by source and participant and was provided uncurated.

With regard to this clone: Its antigen is currently not known. Base qualities are missing; no much larger clone stands one base away.

CDR1 DFQATT and CDR2 SNEGSKA are derived from the germline V gene (reference sequence). At the junction V is shortened by 5 bases and J by 11 bases, with 15 bases in between. The CDR3 covers 11 residues, taking in both the cysteine and the phenylalanine. Only the CDR3 region is kept as DNA, spanning 33 bases read in frame from base 1. Enrolling through a virtual design, the prospective study's participants ranged in age from roughly 18 to 90 years and lived across 24 United States geographic areas. Cohort assignment in the prospective study relied on participant-reported clinical history from a screening survey and a study questionnaire. In the prospective study, mobile phlebotomists collected whole blood, serum and a nasopharyngeal or oropharyngeal swab from each participant. Prospective study participants could optionally give additional blood draws and questionnaires over an approximately two-month period. Prospective study blood samples were shipped either frozen or at room temperature before DNA extraction.

TCRbeta CDR3 regions were amplified from genomic DNA using the immunoSEQ Assay, a bias-controlled multiplex PCR. The authors' analysis ran thus. The number of nucleated cells in each sample was estimated from the amplification of reference gene primers within the assay. Sequence reads were collapsed and filtered to measure the absolute abundance of every unique TCRbeta CDR3 rearrangement. For each sample, productive Simpson clonality was calculated as the square root of Simpson's diversity index across productive rearrangements. TCRdb holds this immuneACCESS table with in-frame rearrangements only. Some clones are missing; in checked studies, unresolved V genes explain under half, and the rest has no known cause. The V and J calls and clone size are taken from that table; D and trimming were inferred from the DNA. The sample has around 250,000 clones on record, under 90% of them singletons. The ten biggest clones cover around 4.1% of the sample.

Sequencing used PBMCs or T cells enriched from blood (not recorded which). This TCR was recovered from a man under 40 with acute COVID-19. The chain employs TRBV20-1 and TRBJ1-2, with no reliable assignment of the D segment. The DNA reads TGCAGTGCTCTGATTGGTCCCGGTTACACCTTC. Its coded protein is CSALIGPGYTF.